This TCR beta chain derives from a study of Graves' ophthalmopathy and Graves' hyperthyroidism. Study summary: Absence of ophthalmopathy within 18 months of follow-up defined stable hyperthyroidism.

Note on this clonotype: A much larger clone sits a single nucleotide away, making a read error possible.

Amplifying from RNA transcripts, the study obtained TCR beta CDR3 regions. RT-PCR in the first round used HTBI primers; a second-round multiplex PCR followed. TCRdb recomputed calls from the multiplex PCR reads with MiXCR, one row per CDR3 protein. This table holds roughly 1.1 million distinct CDR3 sequences, around a third found once. Newly diagnosed, the hyperthyroidism patients had under 2 months' duration and were aged 18 to 65. With 4 bases removed from V and 7 bases from J, the gap between germline ends came to 11 bases. From germline, CDR1 is SGDLS and CDR2 YYNGEE. The CDR3 is 12 amino acids. The chain is built from TRBV9 and TRBJ2-5, with D uncertain. Specimen: peripheral blood or thyroid tissue (not recorded which). The TCR comes from an adult man with Graves' hyperthyroidism. In nucleotides, the CDR3 is TGTGCCAGCAGCCAAGGCGGACGGACCCAGTACTTC. Residues: CASSQGGRTQYF.